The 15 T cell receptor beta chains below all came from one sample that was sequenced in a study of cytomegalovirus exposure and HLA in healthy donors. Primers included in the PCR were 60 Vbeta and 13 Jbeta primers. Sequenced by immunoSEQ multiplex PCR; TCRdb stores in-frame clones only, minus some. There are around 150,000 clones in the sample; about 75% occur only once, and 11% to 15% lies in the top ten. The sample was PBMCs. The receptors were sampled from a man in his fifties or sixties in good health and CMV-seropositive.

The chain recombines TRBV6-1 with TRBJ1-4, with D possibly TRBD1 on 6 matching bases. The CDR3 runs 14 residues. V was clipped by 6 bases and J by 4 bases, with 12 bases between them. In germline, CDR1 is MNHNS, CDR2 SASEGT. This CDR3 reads CASRNREGNEKLFF. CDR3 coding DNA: TGTGCCAGCAGAAACAGGGAGGGTAATGAAAAACTGTTTTTT.

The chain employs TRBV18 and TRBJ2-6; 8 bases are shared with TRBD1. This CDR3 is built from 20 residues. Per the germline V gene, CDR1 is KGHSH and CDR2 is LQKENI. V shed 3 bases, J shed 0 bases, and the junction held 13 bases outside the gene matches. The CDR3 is CASSPERQGQEGSGANVLTF. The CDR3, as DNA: TGTGCCAGCTCACCCGAAAGACAGGGACAGGAGGGCTCTGGGGCCAACGTCCTGACTTTC.

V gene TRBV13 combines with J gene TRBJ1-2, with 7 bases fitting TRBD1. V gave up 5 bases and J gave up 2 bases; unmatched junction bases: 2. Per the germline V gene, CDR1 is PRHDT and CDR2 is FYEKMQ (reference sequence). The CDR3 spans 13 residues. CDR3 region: CASSEQGNYGYTF. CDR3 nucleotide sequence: TGTGCCAGCAGCGAACAGGGGAACTATGGCTACACCTTC. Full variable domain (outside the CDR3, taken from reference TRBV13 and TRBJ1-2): AAGVIQSPRHLIKEKRETATLKCYPIPRHDTVYWYQQGPGQDPQFLISFYEKMQSDKGSIPDRFSAQQFSDYHSELNMSSLELGDSALYFCASSEQGNYGYTFGSGTRLTVV.

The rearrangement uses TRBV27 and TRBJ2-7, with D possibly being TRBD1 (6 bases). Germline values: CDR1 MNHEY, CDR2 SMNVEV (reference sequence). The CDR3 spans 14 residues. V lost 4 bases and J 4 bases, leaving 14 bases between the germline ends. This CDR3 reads CASSSRTVPYEQYV. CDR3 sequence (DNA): TGTGCCAGCAGTTCCCGGACAGTACCGTACGAGCAGTACGTC.

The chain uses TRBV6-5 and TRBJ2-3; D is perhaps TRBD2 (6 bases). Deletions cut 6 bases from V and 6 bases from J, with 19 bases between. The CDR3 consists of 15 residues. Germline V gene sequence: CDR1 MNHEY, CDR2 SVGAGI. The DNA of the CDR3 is TGTGCCAGCAGCAAGGTGGAGGAGGGATGGGATACGCAGTATTTT. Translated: CASSKVEEGWDTQYF.

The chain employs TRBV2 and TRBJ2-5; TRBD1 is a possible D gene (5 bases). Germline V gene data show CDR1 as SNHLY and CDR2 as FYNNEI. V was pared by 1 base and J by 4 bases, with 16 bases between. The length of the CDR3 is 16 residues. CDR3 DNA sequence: TGTGCCAGCAGTGAAGGTTTAAGGGGCTGGGGAGAGACCCAGTACTTC. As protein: CASSEGLRGWGETQYF.

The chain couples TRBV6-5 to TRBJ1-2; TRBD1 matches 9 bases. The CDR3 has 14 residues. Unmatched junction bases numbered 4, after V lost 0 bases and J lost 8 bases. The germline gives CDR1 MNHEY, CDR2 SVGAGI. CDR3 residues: CASSYSQGAGGYTF. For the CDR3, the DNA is TGTGCCAGCAGTTACTCACAGGGGGCGGGCGGCTACACCTTC.

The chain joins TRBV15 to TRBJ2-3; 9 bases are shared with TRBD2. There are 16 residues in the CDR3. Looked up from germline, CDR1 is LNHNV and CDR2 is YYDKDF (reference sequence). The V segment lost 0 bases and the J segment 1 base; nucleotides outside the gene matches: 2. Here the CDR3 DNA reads TGTGCCACCAGCAGAGATAGACTAGCGGGCACAGATACGCAGTATTTT. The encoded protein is CATSRDRLAGTDTQYF. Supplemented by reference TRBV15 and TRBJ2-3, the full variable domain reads DAMVIQNPRYQVTQFGKPVTLSCSQTLNHNVMYWYQQKSSQAPKLLFHYYDKDFNNEADTPDNFQSRRPNTSFCFLDIRSPGLGDTAMYLCATSRDRLAGTDTQYFGPGTRLTVL.

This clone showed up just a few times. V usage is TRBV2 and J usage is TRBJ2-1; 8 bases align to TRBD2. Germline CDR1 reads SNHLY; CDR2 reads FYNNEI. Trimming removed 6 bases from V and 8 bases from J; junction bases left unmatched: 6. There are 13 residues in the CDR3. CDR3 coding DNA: TGTGCCAGCAGGGAGACTAGCGCCCATGAGCAGTTCTTC. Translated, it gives CASRETSAHEQFF.

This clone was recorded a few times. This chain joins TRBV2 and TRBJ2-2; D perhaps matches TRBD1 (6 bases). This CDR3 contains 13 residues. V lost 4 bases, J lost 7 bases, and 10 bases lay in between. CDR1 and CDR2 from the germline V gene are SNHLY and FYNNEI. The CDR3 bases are TGTGCCAGCAGTGGTCAGGGGATCGGGGAGCTGTTTTTT. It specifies CASSGQGIGELFF.

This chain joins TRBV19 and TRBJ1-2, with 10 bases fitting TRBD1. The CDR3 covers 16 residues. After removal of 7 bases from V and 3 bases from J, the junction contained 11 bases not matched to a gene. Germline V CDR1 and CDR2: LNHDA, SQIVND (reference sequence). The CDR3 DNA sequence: TGTGCCAGTAAGGGACAGGGGTTCTCCTCGGACTATGGCTACACCTTC. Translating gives CASKGQGFSSDYGYTF.

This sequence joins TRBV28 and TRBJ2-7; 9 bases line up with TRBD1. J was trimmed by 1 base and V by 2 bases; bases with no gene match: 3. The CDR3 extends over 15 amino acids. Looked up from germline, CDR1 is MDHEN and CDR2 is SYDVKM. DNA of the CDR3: TGTGCCAGCAGTTTAGCCGGGACAGGGTCCTACGAGCAGTACTTC. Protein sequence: CASSLAGTGSYEQYF.

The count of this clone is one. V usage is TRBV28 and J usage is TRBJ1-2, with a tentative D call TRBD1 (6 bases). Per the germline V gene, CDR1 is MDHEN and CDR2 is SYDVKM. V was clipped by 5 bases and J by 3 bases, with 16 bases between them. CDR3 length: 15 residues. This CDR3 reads CASSEPSRGYYGYTF. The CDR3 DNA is TGTGCCAGCAGTGAGCCCTCCAGGGGTTACTATGGCTACACCTTC.

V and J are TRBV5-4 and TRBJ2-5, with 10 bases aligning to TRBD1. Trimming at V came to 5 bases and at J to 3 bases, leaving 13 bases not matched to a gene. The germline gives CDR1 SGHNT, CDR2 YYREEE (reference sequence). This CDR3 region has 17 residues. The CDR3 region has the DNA TGTGCCAGCAGTTTAAGCCCGACAGGGGGCGCCGAAGAGACCCAGTACTTC. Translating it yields CASSLSPTGGAEETQYF.

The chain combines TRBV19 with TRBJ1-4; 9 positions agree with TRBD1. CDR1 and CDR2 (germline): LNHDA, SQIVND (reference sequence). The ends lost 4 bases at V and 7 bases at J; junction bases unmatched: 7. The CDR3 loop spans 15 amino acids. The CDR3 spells CASSSQTGGGEKLFF. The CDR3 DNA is TGTGCCAGTAGTAGCCAGACAGGGGGAGGTGAAAAACTGTTTTTT.